This is a list of T cell receptor beta chains from one sample in a study of cytomegalovirus exposure and HLA in healthy donors. TCRdb's table, derived via immunoSEQ multiplex PCR, lists solely in-frame clones and lacks some. The sample carries approximately 110,000 clones, over 60% recorded once. Source material: PBMCs. The receptors derive from a woman aged 60-70 years in good health and CMV-seropositive. CDR3s include the opening cysteine and the closing phenylalanine or tryptophan. D genes are given only for firm matches. Part of the rows lack a size; the others show once, few, many or a class for expanded clones.

D,V,size,J,CDR3,DNA
-,TRBV6-6,-,TRBJ1-2,CASSPSYGYTF,TGTGCCAGCAGTCCTTCCTATGGCTACACCTTC
-,TRBV7-3,-,TRBJ2-1,CASSLRRRGGSANEQFF,TGTGCCAGCAGCTTACGCCGGAGGGGTGGGAGCGCGAATGAGCAGTTCTTC
-,TRBV6-5,once,TRBJ1-1,CASSYQRRGTEAFF,TGTGCCAGCAGTTACCAGAGGCGGGGCACTGAAGCTTTCTTT
TRBD2,TRBV27,-,TRBJ2-7,CASSLLGLAGRYEQYF,TGTGCCAGCAGTTTATTGGGACTAGCGGGACGCTACGAGCAGTACTTC
TRBD2,TRBV5-1,once,TRBJ2-5,CASSLGGLAGDQETQYF,TGCGCCAGCAGCTTGGGCGGGTTAGCGGGGGACCAAGAGACCCAGTACTTC
-,TRBV19,-,TRBJ2-7,CASALYGGGSYEQYF,TGTGCCAGCGCTCTTTACGGCGGAGGGAGCTACGAGCAGTACTTC
TRBD1,TRBV19,-,TRBJ1-2,CASSIGQGATDYGYTF,TGTGCCAGTAGTATCGGACAGGGGGCAACCGACTATGGCTACACCTTC
TRBD2,TRBV4-3,-,TRBJ2-1,CASSQDGLATYNEQFF,TGCGCCAGCAGCCAGGACGGACTAGCGACATACAATGAGCAGTTCTTC
-,TRBV28,-,TRBJ2-7,CASSLPHALQGTYEQYF,TGTGCCAGCAGTTTACCACACGCCCTCCAGGGGACATACGAGCAGTACTTC
TRBD2,TRBV15,-,TRBJ2-1,CATSMTSGGFREQFF,TGTGCCACCAGCATGACTAGCGGGGGGTTCAGGGAGCAGTTCTTC
-,TRBV27,-,TRBJ2-7,CASSFKQGILSGEQYF,TGTGCCAGCAGTTTCAAACAGGGAATTCTAAGTGGCGAGCAGTACTTC
-,TRBV29-1,-,TRBJ2-7,CSVASDILGEQYF,TGCAGCGTGGCGTCGGACATTCTAGGCGAGCAGTACTTC
-,TRBV2,-,TRBJ2-1,CASRALTRDTEQFF,TGTGCCAGCAGGGCCTTAACCCGGGATACTGAGCAGTTCTTC
-,TRBV11-1,-,TRBJ2-3,CASSMGLARLTDTQYF,TGTGCCAGCAGCATGGGGCTAGCGCGGCTCACAGATACGCAGTATTTT
TRBD2,TRBV10-3,-,TRBJ2-3,CAISGPAGGPGTDTQYF,TGTGCCATCAGTGGACCAGCGGGAGGGCCCGGCACAGATACGCAGTATTTT
TRBD2,TRBV30,few,TRBJ2-1,CAWRGTSGGAPYNEQFF,TGTGCCTGGAGAGGGACTAGCGGGGGGGCCCCTTACAATGAGCAGTTCTTC
TRBD1,TRBV6-5,-,TRBJ2-3,CASSYSGQGSQGSQYF,TGTGCCAGCAGTTACTCGGGACAGGGGTCCCAAGGGTCGCAGTATTTT
-,TRBV5-1,-,TRBJ1-2,CASSLVQAGLDYGYTF,TGCGCCAGCAGCTTGGTTCAGGCAGGCTTGGACTATGGCTACACCTTC
TRBD2,TRBV7-9,-,TRBJ2-7,CSSSTPGLAGGFSEQYF,TGTTCCAGCAGCACCCCGGGACTAGCGGGGGGGTTCAGCGAGCAGTACTTC
TRBD2,TRBV13,-,TRBJ2-1,CASSLRGRAYNEQFF,TGTGCCAGCAGCTTACGCGGGAGGGCCTACAATGAGCAGTTCTTC
TRBD1,TRBV15,-,TRBJ1-6,CATNSGQGNNSPLHF,TGTGCCACCAACTCCGGACAGGGGAATAATTCACCCCTCCACTTT
TRBD1,TRBV7-9,-,TRBJ2-2,CASSATGGFPGELFF,TGTGCCAGCAGCGCGACAGGGGGTTTTCCCGGGGAGCTGTTTTTT
-,TRBV28,-,TRBJ2-4,CASSFPGSLAKNIQYF,TGTGCCAGCAGTTTCCCCGGGTCTCTAGCCAAAAACATTCAGTACTTC
-,TRBV6-4,few,TRBJ1-1,CASSQGTTGSEAFF,TGTGCCAGCTCCCAAGGGACCACAGGGAGTGAAGCTTTCTTT
-,TRBV2,-,TRBJ1-5,CASKLGGYQPQHF,TGTGCCAGCAAACTCGGGGGGTATCAGCCCCAGCATTTT
TRBD1,TRBV6-6,few,TRBJ1-2,CASSYGQGVGGYTF,TGTGCCAGCAGTTACGGACAGGGGGTTGGTGGCTACACCTTC
TRBD1,TRBV30,-,TRBJ2-2,CAWSRGQINTGELFF,TGTGCCTGGAGTAGGGGACAGATTAACACCGGGGAGCTGTTTTTT
TRBD1,TRBV9,-,TRBJ1-3,CASSPGQGLTGNTIYF,TGTGCCAGCAGCCCAGGACAGGGATTAACTGGAAACACCATATATTTT
-,TRBV21-1,-,TRBJ1-5,CASSKGGEVSNQPQHF,TGTGCCAGCAGCAAGGGTGGAGAAGTCAGCAATCAGCCCCAGCATTTT
-,TRBV12-5,-,TRBJ2-5,CASGLGAGLETQYF,TGTGCTAGTGGTTTGGGGGCAGGGCTTGAGACCCAGTACTTC
-,TRBV7-9,once,TRBJ2-7,CASSYTGYEQYF,TGTGCCAGCAGCTATACAGGATACGAGCAGTACTTC
TRBD1,TRBV5-1,-,TRBJ2-5,CASSSGQGWYF,TGCGCCAGCAGCTCGGGACAGGGCTGGTACTTC
TRBD2,TRBV7-8,-,TRBJ2-1,CASSFLAGENEQFF,TGTGCCAGCAGCTTTCTAGCGGGGGAGAATGAGCAGTTCTTC
TRBD1,TRBV27,-,TRBJ2-3,CASRVHRGSTDTQYF,TGTGCCAGCAGGGTACACAGGGGTAGCACAGATACGCAGTATTTT
-,TRBV2,-,TRBJ2-7,CASGDNYEQYF,TGTGCCAGCGGGGACAACTACGAGCAGTACTTC
TRBD1,TRBV18,-,TRBJ1-4,CASSPLTGGSTTNEKLFF,TGTGCCAGCTCACCACTGACAGGGGGCTCAACAACTAATGAAAAACTGTTTTTT
TRBD1,TRBV30,few,TRBJ1-5,CASSPAGGQHF,TGTGCCTCCTCACCGGCAGGGGGCCAGCATTTT
-,TRBV7-3,-,TRBJ2-2,CASSFGTTGELFF,TGTGCCAGCAGCTTCGGGACTACCGGGGAGCTGTTTTTT
-,TRBV25-1,-,TRBJ2-5,CASAQLQGLGETQYF,TGTGCCAGCGCTCAACTTCAGGGATTAGGGGAGACCCAGTACTTC